Below, one T cell receptor (beta chain) is given with its context. Its antigen is not known. These data belong to a study of graft-versus-host responses after intestinal transplantation. Study findings and constraints: There was an association between peak levels of circulating GvH clones and early post-transplant HvG declines.

The CDR3 has 11 amino acids. CDR1 SNHLY and CDR2 FYNNEI come from the germline V gene. J lost 15 bases, V lost 6 bases, and 4 bases had no gene match. Clones were sequenced by immunoSEQ multiplex PCR, and TCRdb holds only the in-frame ones, with some missing. Seen here are about 88,000 clones, roughly 88% observed once, and the top ten hold around 0.1%. The chain links TRBV2 to TRBJ2-1; the match to TRBD2 covers 11 bases. The source was unstimulated CD4+ T cells sorted from spleen or lymph node cells, collected before intestinal transplant. The receptor's source is a human donor who received an intestinal transplant. CDR3 region: CASSYSGGGFF. As DNA, the CDR3 is TGTGCCAGCAGCTATAGCGGGGGGGGGTTCTTC. Full variable domain (remainder filled in from reference TRBV2 and TRBJ2-1): EPEVTQTPSHQVTQMGQEVILRCVPISNHLYFYWYRQILGQKVEFLVSFYNNEISEKSEIFDDQFSVERPDGSNFTLKIRSTKLEDSAMYFCASSYSGGGFFGPGTRLTVL.